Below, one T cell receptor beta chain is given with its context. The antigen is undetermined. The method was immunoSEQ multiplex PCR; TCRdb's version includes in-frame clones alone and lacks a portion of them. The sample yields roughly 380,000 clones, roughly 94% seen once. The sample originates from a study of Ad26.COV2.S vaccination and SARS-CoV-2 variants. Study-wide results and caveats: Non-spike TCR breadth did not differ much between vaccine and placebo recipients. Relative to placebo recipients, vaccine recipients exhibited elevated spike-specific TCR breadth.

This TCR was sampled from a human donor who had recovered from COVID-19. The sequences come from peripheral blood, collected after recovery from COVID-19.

For the CDR3, the DNA is TGTGCCAGCAGCTCGGACGGGTTCTATGGCTACACCTTC. Encoded protein: CASSSDGFYGYTF. V and J are TRBV5-6 and TRBJ1-2; D call uncertain. The CDR3 extends over 13 amino acids. CDR1 and CDR2 (germline): SGHDT, YYEEEE. V was shortened by 3 bases and J by 4 bases, with 10 bases between the two germline ends.